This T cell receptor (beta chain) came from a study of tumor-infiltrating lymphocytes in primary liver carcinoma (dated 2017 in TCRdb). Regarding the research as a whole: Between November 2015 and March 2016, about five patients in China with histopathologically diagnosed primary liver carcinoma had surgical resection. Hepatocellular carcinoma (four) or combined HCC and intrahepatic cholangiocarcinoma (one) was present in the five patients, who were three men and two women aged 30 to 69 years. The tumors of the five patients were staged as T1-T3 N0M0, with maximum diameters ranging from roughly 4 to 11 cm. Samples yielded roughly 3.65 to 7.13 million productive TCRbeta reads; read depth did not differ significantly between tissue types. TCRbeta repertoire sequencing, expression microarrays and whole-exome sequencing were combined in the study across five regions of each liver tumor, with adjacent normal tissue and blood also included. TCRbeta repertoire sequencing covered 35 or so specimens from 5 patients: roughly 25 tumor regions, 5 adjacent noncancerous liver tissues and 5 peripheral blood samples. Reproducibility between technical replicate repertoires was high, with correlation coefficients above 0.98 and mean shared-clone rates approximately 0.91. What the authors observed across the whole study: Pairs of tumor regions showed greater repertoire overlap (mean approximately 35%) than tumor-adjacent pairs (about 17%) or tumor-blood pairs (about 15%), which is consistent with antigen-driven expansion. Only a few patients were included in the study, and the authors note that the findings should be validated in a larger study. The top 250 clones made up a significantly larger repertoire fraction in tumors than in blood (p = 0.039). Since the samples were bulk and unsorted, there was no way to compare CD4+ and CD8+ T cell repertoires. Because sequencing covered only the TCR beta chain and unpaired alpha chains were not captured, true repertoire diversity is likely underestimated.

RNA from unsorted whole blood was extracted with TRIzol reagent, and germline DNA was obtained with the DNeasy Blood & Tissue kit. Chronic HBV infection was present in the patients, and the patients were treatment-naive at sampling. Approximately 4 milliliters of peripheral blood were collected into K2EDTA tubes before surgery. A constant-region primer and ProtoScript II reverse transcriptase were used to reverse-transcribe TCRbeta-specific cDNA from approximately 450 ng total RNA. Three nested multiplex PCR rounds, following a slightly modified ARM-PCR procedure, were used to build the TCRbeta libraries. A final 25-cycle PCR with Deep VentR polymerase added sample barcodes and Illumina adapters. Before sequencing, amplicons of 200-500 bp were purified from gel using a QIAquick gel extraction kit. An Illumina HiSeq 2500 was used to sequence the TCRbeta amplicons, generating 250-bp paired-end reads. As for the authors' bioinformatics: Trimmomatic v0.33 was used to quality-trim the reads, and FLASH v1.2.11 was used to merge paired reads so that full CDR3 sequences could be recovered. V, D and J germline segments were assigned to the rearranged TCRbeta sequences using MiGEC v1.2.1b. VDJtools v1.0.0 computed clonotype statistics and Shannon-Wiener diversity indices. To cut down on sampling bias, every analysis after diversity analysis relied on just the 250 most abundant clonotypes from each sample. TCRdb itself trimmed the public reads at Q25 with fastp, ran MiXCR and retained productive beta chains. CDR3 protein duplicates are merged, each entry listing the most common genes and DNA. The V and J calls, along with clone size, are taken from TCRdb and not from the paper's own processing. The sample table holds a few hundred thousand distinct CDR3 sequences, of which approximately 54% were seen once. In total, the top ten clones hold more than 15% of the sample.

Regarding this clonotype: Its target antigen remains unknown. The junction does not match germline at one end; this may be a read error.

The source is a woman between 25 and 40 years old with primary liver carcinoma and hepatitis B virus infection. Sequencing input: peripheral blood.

The CDR3 protein sequence reads: CANSLLGAVDEQFF. Here is the DNA: TGTGCCAACAGCTTATTGGGGGCGGTCGATGAGCAGTTCTTC. Recombination linked TRBV7-9 to TRBJ2-1; the D gene is perhaps TRBD1, on 6 matching bases. Its CDR3 holds 14 amino acids, cysteine through phenylalanine. This entry keeps only the CDR3 DNA: 42 bases, framed from base 1. The germline V gene (reference sequence) gives CDR1 as SEHNR and CDR2 as FQNEAQ.